Listed below are T cell receptor beta chains from one sample, sequenced in a study of T cells in Graves' hyperthyroidism and ophthalmopathy. TCRdb re-analysed the multiplex PCR reads in MiXCR, keeping a single row per CDR3 protein. The sample carries hundreds of thousands of distinct CDR3 sequences, around 20% recorded once. The sample consisted of blood. These TCRs come from a woman between 50 and 59 years old with Graves' hyperthyroidism that later progressed to Graves' ophthalmopathy. Both conserved end residues are part of each CDR3. The D gene is left open where the match is weak. Some rows have no size entry. The others give once, few or many, or a class for an expanded clone.

d_call: TRBD2
v_call: TRBV2
j_call: TRBJ2-5
clone_size: few
cdr3_aa: CASRQLAGGPQEAQYF
cdr3_nt: TGTGCCAGCAGACAACTAGCGGGGGGACCCCAAGAGGCCCAGTACTTC

d_call: TRBD1
v_call: TRBV27
j_call: TRBJ1-6
clone_size: NA
cdr3_aa: CASSSLPTGNLHF
cdr3_nt: TGTGCCAGCAGTTCCCTACCGACAGGGAACCTCCACTTT

d_call: TRBD2
v_call: TRBV20-1
j_call: TRBJ2-1
clone_size: few
cdr3_aa: CSARPPGGGGFEQFF
cdr3_nt: TGCAGTGCTAGACCCCCCGGCGGGGGGGGTTTTGAGCAGTTCTTC

d_call: NA
v_call: TRBV7-8
j_call: TRBJ1-1
clone_size: NA
cdr3_aa: CASSWSRHDPGPNTEAFF
cdr3_nt: TGTGCCAGCAGCTGGAGCCGGCACGATCCCGGGCCGAACACTGAAGCTTTCTTT

d_call: NA
v_call: TRBV20-1
j_call: TRBJ1-5
clone_size: NA
cdr3_aa: CSALGRGVDYGNQPQHF
cdr3_nt: TGCAGTGCCCTGGGACGGGGGGTTGATTACGGCAATCAGCCCCAGCATTTT

d_call: TRBD1
v_call: TRBV2
j_call: TRBJ1-4
clone_size: few
cdr3_aa: CASSESPQGTNEKLFF
cdr3_nt: TGTGCCAGCAGTGAATCCCCACAGGGGACTAATGAAAAACTGTTTTTT

d_call: TRBD2
v_call: TRBV6-5
j_call: TRBJ2-3
clone_size: few
cdr3_aa: CASSYSPGRGGTDTQYF
cdr3_nt: TGTGCCAGCAGTTACTCTCCTGGGCGGGGGGGCACAGATACGCAGTATTTT

d_call: NA
v_call: TRBV20-1
j_call: TRBJ1-1
clone_size: many
cdr3_aa: CSATVHTEAFF
cdr3_nt: TGCAGTGCCACAGTTCACACTGAAGCTTTCTTT

d_call: NA
v_call: TRBV12-3/TRBV12-4
j_call: TRBJ1-1
clone_size: NA
cdr3_aa: CASRDSRNTEAFF
cdr3_nt: TGTGCCAGCCGGGACTCACGTAACACTGAAGCTTTCTTT

d_call: TRBD1
v_call: TRBV27
j_call: TRBJ1-6
clone_size: NA
cdr3_aa: CASTTGQQNSPLHF
cdr3_nt: TGTGCCAGCACCACGGGACAGCAAAATTCACCCCTCCACTTT

d_call: NA
v_call: TRBV7-6
j_call: TRBJ2-3
clone_size: many
cdr3_aa: CASSLDADTQYF
cdr3_nt: TGTGCCAGCAGCTTAGACGCAGATACGCAGTATTTT

d_call: TRBD2
v_call: TRBV20-1
j_call: TRBJ2-5
clone_size: NA
cdr3_aa: CSASPTAGEETQYF
cdr3_nt: TGCAGTGCTAGTCCGACAGCGGGGGAAGAGACCCAGTACTTC

d_call: NA
v_call: TRBV7-9
j_call: TRBJ1-2
clone_size: many
cdr3_aa: CASSLGGGVPYGYTF
cdr3_nt: TGTGCCAGCAGCTTAGGAGGAGGGGTCCCCTATGGCTACACCTTC

d_call: NA
v_call: TRBV3-1
j_call: TRBJ1-2
clone_size: NA
cdr3_aa: CASSQGRDTNYGYTF
cdr3_nt: TGTGCCAGCAGCCAAGGGCGAGACACGAACTATGGCTACACCTTC

d_call: NA
v_call: TRBV5-8
j_call: TRBJ1-2
clone_size: NA
cdr3_aa: CASSPRDFYGYTF
cdr3_nt: TGTGCCAGCAGCCCCCGGGATTTCTATGGCTACACCTTC

d_call: NA
v_call: TRBV3-1
j_call: TRBJ2-2
clone_size: many
cdr3_aa: CASSQGLAGSTGELFF
cdr3_nt: TGTGCCAGCAGCCAAGGGCTAGCCGGCTCCACCGGGGAGCTGTTTTTT

d_call: NA
v_call: TRBV20-1
j_call: TRBJ2-2
clone_size: NA
cdr3_aa: CSARAWSGELFF
cdr3_nt: TGCAGTGCTAGAGCGTGGTCCGGGGAGCTGTTTTTT

d_call: NA
v_call: TRBV2
j_call: TRBJ2-5
clone_size: NA
cdr3_aa: CASRPNRALRETQYF
cdr3_nt: TGTGCCAGCAGACCCAACAGGGCTTTGAGAGAGACCCAGTACTTC

d_call: NA
v_call: TRBV18
j_call: TRBJ2-5
clone_size: NA
cdr3_aa: CASSQDSQETQYF
cdr3_nt: TGTGCCAGCTCCCAGGACAGCCAAGAGACCCAGTACTTC

d_call: NA
v_call: TRBV6-1
j_call: TRBJ1-2
clone_size: many
cdr3_aa: CASSEASGGAYGYTF
cdr3_nt: TGTGCCAGCAGTGAAGCGTCGGGGGGCGCTTATGGCTACACCTTC

d_call: TRBD1
v_call: TRBV10-3
j_call: TRBJ1-5
clone_size: NA
cdr3_aa: CATAGTDNQPQHF
cdr3_nt: TGTGCCACCGCCGGGACAGACAATCAGCCCCAGCATTTT

d_call: NA
v_call: TRBV4-2
j_call: TRBJ2-7
clone_size: few
cdr3_aa: CASSQDVASVTYEQYF
cdr3_nt: TGTGCCAGCAGCCAAGATGTCGCTAGCGTTACCTACGAGCAGTACTTC

d_call: NA
v_call: TRBV12-3/TRBV12-4
j_call: TRBJ2-7
clone_size: NA
cdr3_aa: CASSLDLRVGYEQYF
cdr3_nt: TGTGCCAGCAGTTTAGATCTCCGCGTAGGCTACGAGCAGTACTTC

d_call: TRBD1
v_call: TRBV19
j_call: TRBJ2-4
clone_size: once
cdr3_aa: CASSSTGQGGNIQYF
cdr3_nt: TGTGCCAGTAGTTCAACAGGACAGGGCGGGAACATTCAGTACTTC

d_call: TRBD1
v_call: TRBV3-1
j_call: TRBJ1-6
clone_size: few
cdr3_aa: CASSHPGTGSSPLHF
cdr3_nt: TGTGCCAGCAGCCATCCCGGGACAGGGTCTTCACCCCTCCACTTT

d_call: NA
v_call: TRBV6-4
j_call: TRBJ2-1
clone_size: once
cdr3_aa: CASSDVADNEQFF
cdr3_nt: TGTGCCAGCAGTGACGTGGCAGACAATGAGCAGTTCTTC

d_call: NA
v_call: TRBV6-1
j_call: TRBJ2-7
clone_size: many
cdr3_aa: CASTRTTYEQYF
cdr3_nt: TGTGCCAGCACCAGGACCACCTACGAGCAGTACTTC

d_call: NA
v_call: TRBV12-3/TRBV12-4
j_call: TRBJ1-1
clone_size: many
cdr3_aa: CASRTGPNTEAFF
cdr3_nt: TGTGCCAGTCGTACGGGGCCGAACACTGAAGCTTTCTTT

d_call: NA
v_call: TRBV6-1
j_call: TRBJ2-5
clone_size: many
cdr3_aa: CASIIMVGSYQETQYF
cdr3_nt: TGTGCCAGCATAATTATGGTGGGGTCGTACCAAGAGACCCAGTACTTC

d_call: NA
v_call: TRBV7-2
j_call: TRBJ2-2
clone_size: many
cdr3_aa: CASSLAGVDTGELFF
cdr3_nt: TGTGCCAGCAGCTTAGCCGGGGTAGACACCGGGGAGCTGTTTTTT

d_call: NA
v_call: TRBV19
j_call: TRBJ2-5
clone_size: few
cdr3_aa: CASSTYRKGETQYF
cdr3_nt: TGTGCCAGTAGTACATACAGGAAAGGAGAGACCCAGTACTTC

d_call: NA
v_call: TRBV27
j_call: TRBJ1-1
clone_size: many
cdr3_aa: CASSLSGVTEAFF
cdr3_nt: TGTGCCAGCAGTCTCTCAGGGGTTACTGAAGCTTTCTTT

d_call: NA
v_call: TRBV30
j_call: TRBJ2-3
clone_size: many
cdr3_aa: CAWSVGQDTDTQYF
cdr3_nt: TGTGCCTGGAGCGTGGGGCAGGACACAGATACGCAGTATTTT

d_call: NA
v_call: TRBV4-2
j_call: TRBJ1-2
clone_size: NA
cdr3_aa: CASSPPRRMDSVGGYTF
cdr3_nt: TGTGCCAGCAGCCCCCCGCGTAGAATGGACAGCGTGGGAGGCTACACCTTC

d_call: NA
v_call: TRBV5-6
j_call: TRBJ1-2
clone_size: NA
cdr3_aa: CASSLAGTDSDYGYTF
cdr3_nt: TGTGCCAGCAGCTTGGCCGGGACGGATTCCGATTATGGCTACACCTTC

d_call: NA
v_call: TRBV18
j_call: TRBJ2-1
clone_size: few
cdr3_aa: CASSPFPNSGGSDEQFF
cdr3_nt: TGTGCCAGCTCACCATTTCCCAATTCCGGGGGATCGGATGAGCAGTTCTTC

d_call: NA
v_call: TRBV24-1
j_call: TRBJ2-1
clone_size: many
cdr3_aa: CATRQSRGNEQFF
cdr3_nt: TGTGCCACCAGGCAGAGTCGAGGAAATGAGCAGTTCTTC

d_call: NA
v_call: TRBV5-1
j_call: TRBJ2-2
clone_size: many
cdr3_aa: CASSLASSNTGELFF
cdr3_nt: TGCGCCAGCAGCCTAGCGAGCTCGAACACCGGGGAGCTGTTTTTT

d_call: NA
v_call: TRBV6-1
j_call: TRBJ1-5
clone_size: NA
cdr3_aa: CASTVGTDGNQPQHF
cdr3_nt: TGTGCCAGCACAGTAGGGACCGATGGCAATCAGCCCCAGCATTTT

d_call: NA
v_call: TRBV7-9
j_call: TRBJ2-7
clone_size: many
cdr3_aa: CASSLPGHTYEQYF
cdr3_nt: TGTGCCAGCAGCTTACCCGGACATACCTACGAGCAGTACTTC

d_call: TRBD2
v_call: TRBV20-1
j_call: TRBJ2-7
clone_size: NA
cdr3_aa: CSAKAGDYEQYF
cdr3_nt: TGCAGTGCTAAGGCGGGGGACTACGAGCAGTACTTC

d_call: TRBD1
v_call: TRBV9
j_call: TRBJ2-3
clone_size: NA
cdr3_aa: CASSVSGQVTTDTQYF
cdr3_nt: TGTGCCAGCAGCGTATCGGGACAGGTGACAACAGATACGCAGTATTTT

d_call: NA
v_call: TRBV12-3/TRBV12-4
j_call: TRBJ2-7
clone_size: many
cdr3_aa: CASRGTPREQYF
cdr3_nt: TGTGCCAGCAGGGGGACGCCCAGGGAGCAGTACTTC

d_call: NA
v_call: TRBV2
j_call: TRBJ1-1
clone_size: many
cdr3_aa: CASAERRNTEAFF
cdr3_nt: TGTGCCAGCGCGGAACGACGGAACACTGAAGCTTTCTTT

d_call: NA
v_call: TRBV19
j_call: TRBJ1-1
clone_size: NA
cdr3_aa: CASSIPGDYTEAFF
cdr3_nt: TGTGCCAGTAGTATCCCAGGCGACTACACTGAAGCTTTCTTT

d_call: TRBD2
v_call: TRBV5-1
j_call: TRBJ2-1
clone_size: few
cdr3_aa: CASSFTLTSGGGSYNEQFF
cdr3_nt: TGCGCCAGCAGCTTTACCCTGACTAGCGGGGGGGGCTCCTACAATGAGCAGTTCTTC

d_call: NA
v_call: TRBV10-3
j_call: TRBJ1-5
clone_size: few
cdr3_aa: CAISRTDDSNQPQHF
cdr3_nt: TGTGCCATCAGTAGGACTGACGATAGCAATCAGCCCCAGCATTTT

d_call: NA
v_call: TRBV9
j_call: TRBJ1-6
clone_size: NA
cdr3_aa: CASSVSPVSPLHF
cdr3_nt: TGTGCCAGCAGCGTATCCCCCGTTTCACCCCTCCACTTT

d_call: NA
v_call: TRBV12-3/TRBV12-4
j_call: TRBJ2-4
clone_size: many
cdr3_aa: CASNSPVQRNIQYF
cdr3_nt: TGTGCCAGCAATTCACCGGTACAGAGAAACATTCAGTACTTC

d_call: TRBD1
v_call: TRBV12-5
j_call: TRBJ1-2
clone_size: NA
cdr3_aa: CASGVPTGEGYTF
cdr3_nt: TGTGCTAGTGGAGTTCCGACAGGGGAAGGCTACACCTTC

d_call: TRBD1
v_call: TRBV6-1
j_call: TRBJ1-1
clone_size: many
cdr3_aa: CASSEEGTGRTEAFF
cdr3_nt: TGTGCCAGCAGTGAAGAGGGGACAGGACGCACTGAAGCTTTCTTT

d_call: NA
v_call: TRBV29-1
j_call: TRBJ1-1
clone_size: few
cdr3_aa: CSVEDQGPAEAFF
cdr3_nt: TGCAGCGTTGAAGATCAGGGACCCGCTGAAGCTTTCTTT

d_call: NA
v_call: TRBV7-9
j_call: TRBJ2-1
clone_size: many
cdr3_aa: CASSLARSGRLTYNEQFF
cdr3_nt: TGTGCCAGCAGCTTAGCGCGGTCTGGCAGGCTGACCTACAATGAGCAGTTCTTC

d_call: NA
v_call: TRBV7-9
j_call: TRBJ2-5
clone_size: few
cdr3_aa: CASSREGAETQYF
cdr3_nt: TGTGCCAGCAGCCGGGAAGGGGCTGAGACCCAGTACTTC

d_call: TRBD1
v_call: TRBV9
j_call: TRBJ1-6
clone_size: few
cdr3_aa: CASRKGADNSPLHF
cdr3_nt: TGTGCCAGCAGGAAGGGGGCGGATAATTCACCCCTCCACTTT

d_call: NA
v_call: TRBV19
j_call: TRBJ2-5
clone_size: NA
cdr3_aa: CASTTGSQETQYF
cdr3_nt: TGTGCCAGTACGACGGGAAGTCAAGAGACCCAGTACTTC